The clone carrying this T cell receptor beta chain turned up a few times. This sample was included in a study of T cells after yellow fever vaccination. The CDR3 runs 18 residues. V lost 4 bases and J lost 5; bases outside the gene matches: 18. Germline loops: CDR1 SGHKS, CDR2 YYEKEE (reference sequence). TCRdb reprocessed the 5' RACE reads with MiXCR, giving one entry per CDR3 protein. The sample consists of 600,000 to 750,000 distinct CDR3 sequences, 9% to 15% of them appearing once. Sequenced here: PBMCs, sampled on the day of the yellow fever booster vaccination. The chain combines TRBV5-5 with TRBJ1-2, with TRBD1 matching over 9 bases. This receptor was identified in a man aged 30 to 39 who received the YFV17D yellow fever vaccine. The CDR3, as DNA: TGTGCCAGCAGCACCGGGACAGGGAGGTCTGGAACTCTATATGGCTACACCTTC. Translation gives CASSTGTGRSGTLYGYTF.